This TCR beta chain was captured in a study of T cell changes during pregnancy in multiple sclerosis. V shed 6 bases and J shed 0 bases, with 7 bases lying between them. The germline CDR1 and CDR2 sequences are MNHNS and SASEGT. CDR3 length equals 13 residues. The protocol was immunoSEQ multiplex PCR, while the TCRdb copy is restricted to in-frame clones and leaves out a portion. Altogether about 97,000 clones are present, over 75% being singletons, with the ten largest covering roughly 0.79%. Material: peripheral blood, obtained in the second trimester of pregnancy. The sequence was obtained from a female donor in good health, enrolled as a control in a pregnancy study. This chain uses TRBV6-1 with TRBJ2-3, with a possible D match to TRBD2 (5 bases). The chain's CDR3 is CASRRVSTDTQYF. Here the CDR3 DNA reads TGTGCCAGCAGGCGGGTAAGCACAGATACGCAGTATTTT.